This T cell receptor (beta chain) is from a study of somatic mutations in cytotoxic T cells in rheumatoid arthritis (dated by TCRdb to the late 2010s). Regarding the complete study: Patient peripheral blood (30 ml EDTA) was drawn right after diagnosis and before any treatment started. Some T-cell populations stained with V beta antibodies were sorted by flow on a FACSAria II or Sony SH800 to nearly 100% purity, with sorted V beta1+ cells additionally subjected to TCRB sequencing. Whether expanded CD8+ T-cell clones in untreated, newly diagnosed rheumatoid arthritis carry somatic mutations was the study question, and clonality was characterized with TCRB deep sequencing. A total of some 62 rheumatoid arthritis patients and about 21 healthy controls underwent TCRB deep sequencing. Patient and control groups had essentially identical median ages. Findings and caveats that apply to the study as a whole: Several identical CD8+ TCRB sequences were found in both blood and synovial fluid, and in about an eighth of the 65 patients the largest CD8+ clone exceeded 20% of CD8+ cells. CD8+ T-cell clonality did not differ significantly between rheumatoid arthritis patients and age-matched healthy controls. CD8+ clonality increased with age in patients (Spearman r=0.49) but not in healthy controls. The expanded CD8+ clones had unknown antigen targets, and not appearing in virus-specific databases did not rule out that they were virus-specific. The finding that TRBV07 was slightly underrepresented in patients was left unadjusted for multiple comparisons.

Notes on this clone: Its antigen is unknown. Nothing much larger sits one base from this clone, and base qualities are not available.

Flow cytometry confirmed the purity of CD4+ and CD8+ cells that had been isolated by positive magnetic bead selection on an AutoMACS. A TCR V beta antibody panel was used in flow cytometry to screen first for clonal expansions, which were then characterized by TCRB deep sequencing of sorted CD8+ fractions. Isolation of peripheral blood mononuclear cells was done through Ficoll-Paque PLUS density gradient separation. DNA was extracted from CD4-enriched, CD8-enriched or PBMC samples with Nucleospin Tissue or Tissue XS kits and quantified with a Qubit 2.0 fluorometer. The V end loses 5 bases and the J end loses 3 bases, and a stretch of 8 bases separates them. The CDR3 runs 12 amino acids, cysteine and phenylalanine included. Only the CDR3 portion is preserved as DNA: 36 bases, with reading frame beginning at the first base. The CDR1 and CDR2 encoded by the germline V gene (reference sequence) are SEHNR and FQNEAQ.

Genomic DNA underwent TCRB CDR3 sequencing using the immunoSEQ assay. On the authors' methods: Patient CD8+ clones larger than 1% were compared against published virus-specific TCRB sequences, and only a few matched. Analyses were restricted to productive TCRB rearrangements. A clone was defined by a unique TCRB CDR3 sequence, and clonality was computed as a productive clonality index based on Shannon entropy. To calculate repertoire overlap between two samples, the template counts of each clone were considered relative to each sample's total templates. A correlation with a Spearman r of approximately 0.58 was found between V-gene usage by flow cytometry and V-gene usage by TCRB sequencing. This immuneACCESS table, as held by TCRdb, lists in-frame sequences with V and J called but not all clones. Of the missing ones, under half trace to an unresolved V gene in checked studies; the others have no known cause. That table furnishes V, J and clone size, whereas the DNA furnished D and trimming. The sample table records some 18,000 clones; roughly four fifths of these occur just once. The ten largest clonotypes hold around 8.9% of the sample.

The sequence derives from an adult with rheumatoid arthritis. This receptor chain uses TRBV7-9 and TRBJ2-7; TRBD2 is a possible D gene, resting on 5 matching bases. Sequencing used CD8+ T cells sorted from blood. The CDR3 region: CASSGTSYEQYF. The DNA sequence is TGTGCCAGCAGCGGAACTAGCTACGAGCAGTACTTC. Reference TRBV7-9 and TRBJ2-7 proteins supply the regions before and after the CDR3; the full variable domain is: DTGVSQNPRHKITKRGQNVTFRCDPISEHNRLYWYRQTLGQGPEFLTYFQNEAQLEKSRLLSDRFSAERPKGSFSTLEIQRTEQGDSAMYLCASSGTSYEQYFGPGTRLTVT.